This paragraph reports one T cell receptor beta chain. Its matching antigen is unknown. The entry originates in a study of cytomegalovirus exposure and HLA in healthy donors. The germline V gene encodes CDR1 MGHRA and CDR2 YSYEKL. The germline V and J ends were trimmed by 4 bases and 3 bases, with 20 bases remaining between them. The CDR3 covers 17 residues. Study-level findings and limits: Cytomegalovirus status was reportedly diagnosed by the classifier with high sensitivity and specificity. Most sequenced TCRs were rare (though some public TCRs occurred in many donors).

Only in-frame clones appear in the TCRdb table, and some are missing; sequencing was by immunoSEQ multiplex PCR. The data contain 60,000 or so clones, roughly nine tenths of them singletons. J is TRBJ2-3 and V is TRBV4-1; a possible D gene is TRBD1 (6 bases). The TCR comes from a man aged 18-30 years in good health and CMV-seronegative. Material for sequencing was PBMCs. CDR3 in amino acids: CASSRYPGHPNTDTQYF. The CDR3 bases are TGCGCCAGCAGCCGCTACCCGGGACACCCAAATACAGATACGCAGTATTTT.